This TCR beta chain emerged from a study of a mutant IDH1 vaccine in newly diagnosed glioma. Study context: Earlier treatment was radiotherapy, temozolomide, or both, with most getting both.

As to this clone: What it recognizes is unknown.

Assay used: immunoSEQ multiplex PCR; TCRdb lists only in-frame clones, some missing. Of 30,000 to 35,000 clones listed, roughly 87% are singletons. Documented time point: week 47, end of study. The content of each vaccine dose was 300 ug of mutant IDH1 20-mer peptide, and topical imiquimod accompanied it. Germline V gene lookup returns CDR1 MDHEN and CDR2 SYDVKM. The CDR3 is 13 amino acids. Trimming removed 5 bases from V and 2 bases from J, with 8 bases in between. The chain links TRBV28 to TRBJ2-3; D unresolved. This TCR came from a man aged 35-49 years with glioma. Sequencing used PBMCs, obtained from a glioma patient whose treatment included an IDH1 peptide vaccine. In DNA, the CDR3 is TGTGCCAGCAGTCCCCCCGACACAGATACGCAGTATTTT. Amino acids: CASSPPDTDTQYF. Full variable domain (outside the CDR3, taken from reference TRBV28 and TRBJ2-3): DVKVTQSSRYLVKRTGEKVFLECVQDMDHENMFWYRQDPGLGLRLIYFSYDVKMKEKGDIPEGYSVSREKKERFSLILESASTNQTSMYLCASSPPDTDTQYFGPGTRLTVL.